This TCR beta chain is from a study of blood T cell repertoires in COVID-19. Study-level information: Acute and convalescent COVID-19 specimens originated in the United States, Italy and Spain.

The CDR3 has 13 residues. Germline V gene data show CDR1 as SGDLS and CDR2 as YYNGEE. Here immunoSEQ multiplex PCR was the method, and the copy in TCRdb shows in-frame clones only, minus some. The sample has more than 90,000 clones, around 83% seen once. As for this clone: An end of the junction does not agree with germline; a read error may underlie this.

The chain uses TRBV9 and TRBJ2-1, with 9 bases lining up with TRBD1. Sequencing was carried out using peripheral blood. This receptor was obtained from a man in his forties with acute or convalescent COVID-19. The CDR3 region is CASSALLRDRVIF. The DNA for the CDR3 is TGTGCCAGCAGCGCCCTCCTCCGGGACAGGGTAATCTTC.